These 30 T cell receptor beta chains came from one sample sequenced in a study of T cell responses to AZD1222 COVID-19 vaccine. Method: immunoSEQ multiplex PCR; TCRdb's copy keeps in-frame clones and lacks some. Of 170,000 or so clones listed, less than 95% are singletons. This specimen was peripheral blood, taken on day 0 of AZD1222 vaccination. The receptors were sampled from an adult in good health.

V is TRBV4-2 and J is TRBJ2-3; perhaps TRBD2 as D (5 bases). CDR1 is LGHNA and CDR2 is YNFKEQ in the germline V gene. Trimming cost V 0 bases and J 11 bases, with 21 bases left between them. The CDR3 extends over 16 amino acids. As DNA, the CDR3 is TGTGCCAGCAGCCAAGATACCTTAACTGGAGCGGCGGTGCAGTATTTT. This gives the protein CASSQDTLTGAAVQYF.

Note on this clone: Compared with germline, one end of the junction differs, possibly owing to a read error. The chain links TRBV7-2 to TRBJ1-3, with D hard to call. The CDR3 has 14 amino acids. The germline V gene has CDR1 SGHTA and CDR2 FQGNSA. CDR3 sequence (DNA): TGTGCCAGCAGCCCGGGCCACTCTGGGAACACCATATATTTT. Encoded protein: CASSPGHSGNTIYF.

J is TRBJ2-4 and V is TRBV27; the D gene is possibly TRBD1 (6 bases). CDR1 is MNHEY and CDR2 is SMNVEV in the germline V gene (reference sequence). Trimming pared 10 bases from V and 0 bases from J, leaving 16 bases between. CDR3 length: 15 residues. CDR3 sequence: CATRQASLAKNIQYF. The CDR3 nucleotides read TGTGCCACCAGACAGGCATCGTTAGCCAAAAACATTCAGTACTTC.

CDR3 loop: CASSQDPGEGYTF. CDR3 nucleotide sequence: TGTGCCAGCAGCCAAGATCCAGGGGAAGGCTACACCTTC. The chain uses TRBV4-2 and TRBJ1-2, with D possibly being TRBD1 (6 bases). Between the trimmed V and J ends, which lost 0 bases and 8 bases, there was a span of 10 bases. Germline loops: CDR1 LGHNA, CDR2 YNFKEQ. CDR3 length: 13 residues.

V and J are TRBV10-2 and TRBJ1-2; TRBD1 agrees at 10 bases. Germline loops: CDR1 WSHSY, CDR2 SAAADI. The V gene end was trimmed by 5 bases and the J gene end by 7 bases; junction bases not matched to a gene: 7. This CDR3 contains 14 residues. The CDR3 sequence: CASSPGTGAGGYTF. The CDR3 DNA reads TGCGCCAGCAGTCCCGGGACAGGGGCGGGTGGCTACACCTTC.

This CDR3 reads CSVPGNTEAFF. In nucleotides, the CDR3 is TGCAGCGTTCCCGGGAACACTGAAGCTTTCTTT. V gene TRBV29-1 combines with J gene TRBJ1-1; no reliable D call. With 5 bases removed from V and 1 base from J, the gap between germline ends came to 5 bases. Germline V gives CDR1 SQVTM, CDR2 ANQGSEA. There are 11 residues in the CDR3.

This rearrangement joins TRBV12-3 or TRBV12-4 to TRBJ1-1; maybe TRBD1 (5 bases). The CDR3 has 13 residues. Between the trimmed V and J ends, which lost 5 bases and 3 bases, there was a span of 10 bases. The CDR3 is CASSVGGDTEAFF. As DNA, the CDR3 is TGTGCCAGCAGTGTCGGGGGGGACACTGAAGCTTTCTTT.

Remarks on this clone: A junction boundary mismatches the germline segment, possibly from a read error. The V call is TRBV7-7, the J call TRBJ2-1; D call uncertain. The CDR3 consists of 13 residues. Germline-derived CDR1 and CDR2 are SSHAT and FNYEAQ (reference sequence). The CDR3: CASSLSAYNEQFF. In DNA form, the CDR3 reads TGTGCTAGCAGCTTATCAGCTTACAATGAGCAGTTCTTC.

The CDR3 DNA is TGTGCCAGCGGCCGGGACAGGGGGCATGAAAAACTGTTTTTT. It encodes CASGRDRGHEKLFF. The chain recombines TRBV25-1 with TRBJ1-4, with 12 bases lining up with TRBD1. The CDR3 consists of 14 residues. The junction had 4 bases not matched to a gene; V was cut back by 8 bases and J by 6 bases. Looked up from germline, CDR1 is MGHDK and CDR2 is SYGVNS.

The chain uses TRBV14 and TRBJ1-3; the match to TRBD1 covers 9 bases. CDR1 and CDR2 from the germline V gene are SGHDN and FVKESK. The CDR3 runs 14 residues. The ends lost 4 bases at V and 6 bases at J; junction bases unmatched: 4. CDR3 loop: CASSPHRGQNTIYF. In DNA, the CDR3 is TGTGCCAGCAGCCCCCACAGGGGGCAAAACACCATATATTTT. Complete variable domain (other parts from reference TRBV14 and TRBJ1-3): EAGVTQFPSHSVIEKGQTVTLRCDPISGHDNLYWYRRVMGKEIKFLLHFVKESKQDESGMPNNRFLAERTGGTYSTLKVQPAELEDSGVYFCASSPHRGQNTIYFGEGSWLTVV.

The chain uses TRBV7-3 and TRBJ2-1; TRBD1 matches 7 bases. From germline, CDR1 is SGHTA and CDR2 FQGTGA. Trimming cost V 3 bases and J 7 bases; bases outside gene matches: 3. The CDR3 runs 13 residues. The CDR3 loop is CASSFGRGNEQFF. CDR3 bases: TGTGCCAGCAGCTTTGGCAGGGGGAATGAGCAGTTCTTC.

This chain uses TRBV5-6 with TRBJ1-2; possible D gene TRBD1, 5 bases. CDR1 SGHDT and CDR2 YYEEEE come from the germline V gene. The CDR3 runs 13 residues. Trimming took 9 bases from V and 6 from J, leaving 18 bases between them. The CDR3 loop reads CATSHGGSDGYTF. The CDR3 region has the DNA TGTGCCACCAGTCATGGGGGATCGGATGGCTACACCTTC.

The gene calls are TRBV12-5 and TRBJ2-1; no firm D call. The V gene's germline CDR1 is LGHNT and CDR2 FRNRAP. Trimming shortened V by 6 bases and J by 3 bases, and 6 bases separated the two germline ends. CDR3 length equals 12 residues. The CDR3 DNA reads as TGTGCTAGTGGCCTCGACTACAATGAGCAGTTCTTC. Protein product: CASGLDYNEQFF.

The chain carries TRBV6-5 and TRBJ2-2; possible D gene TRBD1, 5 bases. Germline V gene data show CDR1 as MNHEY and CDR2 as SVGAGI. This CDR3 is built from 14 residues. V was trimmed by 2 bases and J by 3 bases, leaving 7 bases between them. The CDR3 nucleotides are TGTGCCAGCAGTTACCAGGGCTACACCGGGGAGCTGTTTTTT. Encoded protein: CASSYQGYTGELFF.

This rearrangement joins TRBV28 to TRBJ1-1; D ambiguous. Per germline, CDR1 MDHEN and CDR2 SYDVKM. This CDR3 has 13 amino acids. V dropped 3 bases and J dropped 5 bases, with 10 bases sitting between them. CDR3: CASSLGMWTEAFF. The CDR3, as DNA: TGTGCCAGCAGTTTGGGGATGTGGACTGAAGCTTTCTTT.

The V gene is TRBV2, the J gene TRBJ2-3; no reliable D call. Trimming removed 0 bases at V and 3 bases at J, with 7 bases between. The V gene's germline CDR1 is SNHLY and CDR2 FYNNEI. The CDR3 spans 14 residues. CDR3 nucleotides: TGTGCCAGCAGTGAAGCTTGGGTAACAGATACGCAGTATTTT. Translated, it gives CASSEAWVTDTQYF.

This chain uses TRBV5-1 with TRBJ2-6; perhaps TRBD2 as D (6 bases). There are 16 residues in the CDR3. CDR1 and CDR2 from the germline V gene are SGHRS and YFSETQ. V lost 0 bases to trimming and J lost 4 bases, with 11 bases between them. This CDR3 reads CASSLDGGGGANVLTF. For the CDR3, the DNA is TGCGCCAGCAGCTTGGACGGGGGAGGAGGGGCCAACGTCCTGACTTTC. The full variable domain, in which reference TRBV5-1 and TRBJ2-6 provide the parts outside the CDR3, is KAGVTQTPRYLIKTRGQQVTLSCSPISGHRSVSWYQQTPGQGLQFLFEYFSETQRNKGNFPGRFSGRQFSNSRSEMNVSTLELGDSALYLCASSLDGGGGANVLTFGAGSRLTVL.

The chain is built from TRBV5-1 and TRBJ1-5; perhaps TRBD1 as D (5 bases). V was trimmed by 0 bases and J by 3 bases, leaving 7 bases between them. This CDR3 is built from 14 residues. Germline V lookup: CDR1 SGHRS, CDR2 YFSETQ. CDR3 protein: CASSLEGPNQPQHF. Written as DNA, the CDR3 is TGCGCCAGCAGCTTGGAGGGGCCCAATCAGCCCCAGCATTTT.

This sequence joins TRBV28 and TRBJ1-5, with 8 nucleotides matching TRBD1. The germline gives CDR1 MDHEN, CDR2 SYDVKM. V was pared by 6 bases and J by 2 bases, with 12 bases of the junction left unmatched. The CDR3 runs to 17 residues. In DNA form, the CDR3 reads TGTGCCAGCAGCCGGATCCTACAGGGGGGAGGCAATCAGCCCCAGCATTTT. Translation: CASSRILQGGGNQPQHF.

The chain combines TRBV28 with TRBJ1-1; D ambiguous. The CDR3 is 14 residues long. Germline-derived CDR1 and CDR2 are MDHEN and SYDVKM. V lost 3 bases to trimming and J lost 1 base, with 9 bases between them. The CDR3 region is CASSFSVANTEAFF. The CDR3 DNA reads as TGTGCCAGCAGTTTTAGCGTGGCGAACACTGAAGCTTTCTTT. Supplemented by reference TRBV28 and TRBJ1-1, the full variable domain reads DVKVTQSSRYLVKRTGEKVFLECVQDMDHENMFWYRQDPGLGLRLIYFSYDVKMKEKGDIPEGYSVSREKKERFSLILESASTNQTSMYLCASSFSVANTEAFFGQGTRLTVV.

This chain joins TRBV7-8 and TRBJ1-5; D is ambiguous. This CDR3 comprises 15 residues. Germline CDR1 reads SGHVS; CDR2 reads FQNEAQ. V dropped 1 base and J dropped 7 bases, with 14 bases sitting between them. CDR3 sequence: CASSLEGGSSQPQHF. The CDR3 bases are TGTGCCAGCAGCTTAGAAGGCGGCAGTAGCCAGCCCCAGCATTTT.

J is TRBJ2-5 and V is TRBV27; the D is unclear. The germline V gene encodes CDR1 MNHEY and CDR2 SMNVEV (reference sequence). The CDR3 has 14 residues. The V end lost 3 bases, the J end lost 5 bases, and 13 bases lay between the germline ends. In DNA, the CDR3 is TGTGCCAGCAGTTTTTTCTCCGCTCGCGAGACCCAGTACTTC. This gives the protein CASSFFSARETQYF.

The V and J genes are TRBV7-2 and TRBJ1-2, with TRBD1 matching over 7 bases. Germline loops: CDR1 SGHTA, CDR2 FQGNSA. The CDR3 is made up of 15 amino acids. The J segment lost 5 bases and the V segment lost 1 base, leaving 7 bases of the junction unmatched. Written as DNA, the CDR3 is TGTGCCAGCAGCTTAGAACGGTCCAGGGGGTATGGCTACACCTTC. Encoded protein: CASSLERSRGYGYTF.

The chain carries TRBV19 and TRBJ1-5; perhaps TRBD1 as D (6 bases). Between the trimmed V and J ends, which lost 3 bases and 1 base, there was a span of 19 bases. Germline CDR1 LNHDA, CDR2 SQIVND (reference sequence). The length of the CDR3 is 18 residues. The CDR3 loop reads CASSINGGLRTSNQPQHF. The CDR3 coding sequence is TGTGCCAGTAGTATCAACGGGGGGCTACGGACGAGCAATCAGCCCCAGCATTTT.

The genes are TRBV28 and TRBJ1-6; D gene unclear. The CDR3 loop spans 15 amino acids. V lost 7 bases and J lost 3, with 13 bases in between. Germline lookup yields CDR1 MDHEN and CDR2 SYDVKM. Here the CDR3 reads CASIRGGDYNSPLHF. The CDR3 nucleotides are TGTGCCAGCATCCGAGGTGGGGACTATAATTCACCCCTCCACTTT. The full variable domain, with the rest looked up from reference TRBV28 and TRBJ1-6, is DVKVTQSSRYLVKRTGEKVFLECVQDMDHENMFWYRQDPGLGLRLIYFSYDVKMKEKGDIPEGYSVSREKKERFSLILESASTNQTSMYLCASIRGGDYNSPLHFGNGTRLTVT.

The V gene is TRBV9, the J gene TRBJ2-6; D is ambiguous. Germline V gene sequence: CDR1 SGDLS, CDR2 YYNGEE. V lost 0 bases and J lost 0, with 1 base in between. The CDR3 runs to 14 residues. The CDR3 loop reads CASSVDSGANVLTF. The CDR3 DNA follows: TGTGCCAGCAGCGTAGACTCTGGGGCCAACGTCCTGACTTTC.

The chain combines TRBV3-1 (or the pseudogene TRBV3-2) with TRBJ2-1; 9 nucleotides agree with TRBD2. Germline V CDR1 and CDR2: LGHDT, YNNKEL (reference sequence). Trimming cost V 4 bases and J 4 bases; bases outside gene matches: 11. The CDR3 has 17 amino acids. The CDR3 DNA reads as TGTGCCAGCAGCCGCCCAACCCTGACTAGCGGATACAATGAGCAGTTCTTC. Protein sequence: CASSRPTLTSGYNEQFF.

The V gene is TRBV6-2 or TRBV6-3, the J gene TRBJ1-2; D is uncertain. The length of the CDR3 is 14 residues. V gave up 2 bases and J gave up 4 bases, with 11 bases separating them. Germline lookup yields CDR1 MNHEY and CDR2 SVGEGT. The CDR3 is CASSYAGRIYGYTF. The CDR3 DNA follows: TGTGCCAGCAGTTACGCGGGGAGGATCTATGGCTACACCTTC.

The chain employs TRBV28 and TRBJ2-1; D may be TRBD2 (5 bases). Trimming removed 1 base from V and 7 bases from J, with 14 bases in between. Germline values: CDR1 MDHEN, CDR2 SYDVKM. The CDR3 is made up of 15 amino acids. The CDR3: CASSLSGVAINEQFF. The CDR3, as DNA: TGTGCCAGCAGTTTATCCGGGGTAGCGATAAATGAGCAGTTCTTC. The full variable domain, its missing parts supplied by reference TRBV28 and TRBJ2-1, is DVKVTQSSRYLVKRTGEKVFLECVQDMDHENMFWYRQDPGLGLRLIYFSYDVKMKEKGDIPEGYSVSREKKERFSLILESASTNQTSMYLCASSLSGVAINEQFFGPGTRLTVL.

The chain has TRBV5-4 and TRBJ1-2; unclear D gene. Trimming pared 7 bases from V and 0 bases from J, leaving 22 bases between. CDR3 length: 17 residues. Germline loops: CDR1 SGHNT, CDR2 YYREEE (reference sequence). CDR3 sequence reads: CASGQKFRRVSNYGYTF. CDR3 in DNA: TGTGCCAGCGGCCAGAAGTTCCGAAGGGTGTCTAACTATGGCTACACCTTC.